This T cell receptor (beta chain) was recovered during a study of T cell responses to AZD1222 COVID-19 vaccine. Germline V gene lookup returns CDR1 MNHNS and CDR2 SASEGT. V was pared by 1 base and J by 4 bases, with 14 bases between. CDR3 length: 15 residues. This clone has only a few counts. Its antigen remains unidentified. The study, taken as a whole, reports: White British ancestry dominated among donors, who included more females, and clonal diversity was possibly underestimated. Repertoire collection took place solely once the T cell response had peaked. The CD4 TCRs associated with vaccination extended across spike and predominated at 160-218 and 743-854.

Generated by immunoSEQ multiplex PCR, the TCRdb table keeps only in-frame clones and is missing some. The sample includes some 170,000 clones, more than 80% seen only once; the top ten take about 3%. The V gene is TRBV6-1, the J gene TRBJ2-7; a weak D match, TRBD1 (6 bases). This sequence was found in an adult in good health. This material consisted of peripheral blood, taken on day 0 of AZD1222 vaccination. DNA of the CDR3: TGTGCCAGCAGTGAAGAACCCAGAACAGGGTACGAGCAGTACTTC. It yields the protein CASSEEPRTGYEQYF.